This T cell receptor (beta chain) stems from a study of control samples from healthy donors and cancer patients. The V gene lost 3 bases and the J gene lost 6 bases, with 9 bases spanning the gap. This CDR3 is built from 13 residues. The germline V gene has CDR1 DFQATT and CDR2 SNEGSKA (reference sequence). Repertoires were generated with immunoSEQ multiplex PCR, while TCRdb's copy carries only in-frame clones and drops some. The top ten clones hold around 6.8% of a sample with roughly 450,000 clones, 90% of them seen once. The V and J genes are TRBV20-1 and TRBJ1-6, with D possibly matching TRBD1 (6 bases). The sequenced sample was PBMCs. The receptor comes from a man in his forties with head and neck cancer. CDR3 amino acids: CSASQGFNSPLHF. CDR3 sequence (DNA): TGCAGTGCTAGTCAGGGGTTTAATTCACCCCTCCACTTT.